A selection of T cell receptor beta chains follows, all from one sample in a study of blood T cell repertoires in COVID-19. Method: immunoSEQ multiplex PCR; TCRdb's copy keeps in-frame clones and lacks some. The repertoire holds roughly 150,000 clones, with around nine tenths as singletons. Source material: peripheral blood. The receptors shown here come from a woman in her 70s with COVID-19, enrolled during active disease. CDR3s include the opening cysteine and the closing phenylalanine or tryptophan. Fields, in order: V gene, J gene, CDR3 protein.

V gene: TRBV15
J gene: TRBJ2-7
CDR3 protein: CATSRSPRGGRSEQYF

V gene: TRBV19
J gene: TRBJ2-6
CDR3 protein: CASSGSNSGANVLTF

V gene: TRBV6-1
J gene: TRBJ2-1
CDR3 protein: CASSGLTSGVYNEQFF

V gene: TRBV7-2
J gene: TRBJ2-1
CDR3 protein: CASSLAADNEQFF

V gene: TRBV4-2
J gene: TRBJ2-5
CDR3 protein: CASSQVPLAGGGETQYF

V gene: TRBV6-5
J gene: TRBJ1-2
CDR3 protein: CASKQGAGEGYTF

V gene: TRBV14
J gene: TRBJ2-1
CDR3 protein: CASSQDTHLAGSNNEQFF

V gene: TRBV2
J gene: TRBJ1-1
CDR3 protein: CASTERGAEAFF

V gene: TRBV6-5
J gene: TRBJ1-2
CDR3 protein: CASSRTGDYGYTF

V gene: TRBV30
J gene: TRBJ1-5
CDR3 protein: CAWSVSGDQPQHF

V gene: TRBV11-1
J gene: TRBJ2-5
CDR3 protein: CASSFSGQGETQYF

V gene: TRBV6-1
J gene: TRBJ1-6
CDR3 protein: CASSELGTAVSPLHF

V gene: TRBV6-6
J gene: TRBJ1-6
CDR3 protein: CASSPPGDRDSPLHF

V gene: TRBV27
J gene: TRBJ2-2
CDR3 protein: CASSPGLAGTTGTGELFF

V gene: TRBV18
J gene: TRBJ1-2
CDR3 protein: CASSHSSGTAAWGYTF

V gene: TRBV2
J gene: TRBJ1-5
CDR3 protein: CASRQFSNQPQHF

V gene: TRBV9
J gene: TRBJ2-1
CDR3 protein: CASSVEGASYNEQFF

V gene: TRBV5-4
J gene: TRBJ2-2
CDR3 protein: CASSFKRGGGELFF

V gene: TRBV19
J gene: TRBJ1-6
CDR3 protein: CASSIHRDNSPLHF

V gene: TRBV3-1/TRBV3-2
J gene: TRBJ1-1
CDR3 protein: CASSQDYRGNTEAFF

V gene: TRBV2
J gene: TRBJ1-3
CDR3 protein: CASSEDRGSGNTIYF

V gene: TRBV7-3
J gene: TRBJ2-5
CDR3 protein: CASSLAASRTGRETQYF

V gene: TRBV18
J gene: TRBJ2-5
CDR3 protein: CASSPPAETQYF

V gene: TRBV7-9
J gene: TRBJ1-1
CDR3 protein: CASSQDSNTEAFF

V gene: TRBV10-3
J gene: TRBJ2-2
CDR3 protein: CAISGGRGITTGELFF

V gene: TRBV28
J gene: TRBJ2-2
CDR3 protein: CASSQQFGEFTGELFF

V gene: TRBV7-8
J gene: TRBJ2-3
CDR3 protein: CASSSSFVKDTQYF

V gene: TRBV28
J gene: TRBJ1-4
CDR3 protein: CASSPSDRDNKKLFF

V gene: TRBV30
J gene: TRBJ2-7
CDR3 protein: CAWSDSGAYEQYF

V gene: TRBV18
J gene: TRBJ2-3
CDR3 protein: CASSPILSGEADTQYF

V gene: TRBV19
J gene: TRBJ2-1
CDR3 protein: CASSGGQGAYNEQFF

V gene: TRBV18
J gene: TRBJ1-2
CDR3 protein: CASSPSGHELYGYTF

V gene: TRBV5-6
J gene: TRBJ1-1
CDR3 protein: CASSFPNSDRTNTEAFF

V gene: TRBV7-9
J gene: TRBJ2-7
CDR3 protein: CASSLSRGFLGYEQYF

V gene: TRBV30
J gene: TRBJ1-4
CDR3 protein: CAWSDNRAGGREKLFF

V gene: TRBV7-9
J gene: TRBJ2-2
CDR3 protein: CASSLREQGAGNTGELFF

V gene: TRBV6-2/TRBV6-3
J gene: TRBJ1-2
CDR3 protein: CASSYSISVNYGYTF

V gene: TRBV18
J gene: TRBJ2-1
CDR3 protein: CASSPIQRARTKGNEQFF

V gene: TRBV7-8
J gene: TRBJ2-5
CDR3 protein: CASSSPNQGARETQYF

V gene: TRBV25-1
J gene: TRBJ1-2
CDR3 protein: CASSEGRGHGYTF

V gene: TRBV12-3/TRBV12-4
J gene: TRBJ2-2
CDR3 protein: CASRTGLTGELFF

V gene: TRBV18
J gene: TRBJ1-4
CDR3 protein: CASSPRATNEKLFF

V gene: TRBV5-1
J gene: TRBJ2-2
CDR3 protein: CASSLQDSRTGELFF

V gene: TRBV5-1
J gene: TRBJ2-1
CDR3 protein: CASSLGTGVGTNEQFF

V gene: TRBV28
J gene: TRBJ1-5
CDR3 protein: CASSFKGGNQPQHF

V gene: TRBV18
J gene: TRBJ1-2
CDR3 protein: CASSRTDRMQDGYTF

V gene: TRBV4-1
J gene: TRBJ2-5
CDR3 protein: CATSPGLAGVETQYF

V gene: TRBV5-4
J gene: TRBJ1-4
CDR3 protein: CASSLAGRRATNEKLFF

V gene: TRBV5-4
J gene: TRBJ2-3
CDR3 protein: CASSPKLAGGRGDTQYF

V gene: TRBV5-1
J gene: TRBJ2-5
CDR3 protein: CASSLEVTGGGETQYF

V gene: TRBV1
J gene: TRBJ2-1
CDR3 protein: CTSSQSRGMDNEQFF

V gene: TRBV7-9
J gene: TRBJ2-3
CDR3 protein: CASSLYPTGISTDTQYF

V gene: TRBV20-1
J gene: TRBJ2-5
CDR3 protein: CSASGQLYQETQYF

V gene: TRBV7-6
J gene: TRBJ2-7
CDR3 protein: CASSSWVSQGTYEQYF

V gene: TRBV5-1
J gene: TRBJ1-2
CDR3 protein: CASSSRDRGGGYTF

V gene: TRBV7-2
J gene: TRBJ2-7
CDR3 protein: CASKRTSGDYEQYF